These T cell receptor beta chains were read from a single sample in a study of Ad26.COV2.S vaccination and SARS-CoV-2 variants. Profiling relied on immunoSEQ multiplex PCR, and the TCRdb table lists in-frame clones only, not all of them. The sample consists of 410,000 or so clones, around nine tenths of them appearing once. Source: peripheral blood, taken in a trial of Ad26.COV2.S vaccine versus placebo. The receptors originated from a person between 18 and 65 years old who received the Ad26.COV2.S COVID-19 vaccine or a placebo. Both conserved end residues are part of each CDR3. D genes are given only for firm matches. Size values are once, few and many counts, or a class for expanded clones, and some rows have none.

clone_size	j_call	v_call	d_call	cdr3_aa	cdr3_nt
NA	TRBJ2-2	TRBV7-8	NA	CASSTLAPRGTGELFF	TGTGCCAGCAGCACACTAGCCCCCCGAGGCACCGGGGAGCTGTTTTTT
NA	TRBJ2-5	TRBV5-8	NA	CASTAGSPKGGHRETQYF	TGTGCCAGCACGGCGGGAAGTCCGAAAGGGGGGCACAGGGAGACCCAGTACTTC
NA	TRBJ1-1	TRBV19	TRBD1	CASSQGQAVEAFF	TGTGCCAGTAGTCAAGGACAGGCCGTTGAAGCTTTCTTT
NA	TRBJ2-1	TRBV7-3	NA	CASSLAGPGNEQFF	TGTGCCAGCAGCTTAGCCGGACCGGGGAATGAGCAGTTCTTC
NA	TRBJ2-7	TRBV7-9	NA	CASSAGYYEQYF	TGTGCCAGCAGTGCGGGATATTACGAGCAGTACTTC
NA	TRBJ2-7	TRBV6-6	NA	CASSHHGRNQPRSYEQYF	TGTGCCAGCAGTCACCACGGACGGAACCAGCCACGTTCCTACGAGCAGTACTTC
NA	TRBJ2-7	TRBV7-2	NA	CASSPYGTVNYEQYF	TGTGCCAGCAGCCCTTATGGGACCGTAAACTACGAGCAGTACTTC
NA	TRBJ2-5	TRBV7-3	NA	CASGRGIGETQYF	TGTGCCAGCGGCCGGGGGATAGGAGAGACCCAGTACTTC
few	TRBJ1-1	TRBV12-3/TRBV12-4	NA	CASSFTVNTEAFF	TGTGCCAGCAGTTTCACGGTGAACACTGAAGCTTTCTTT
NA	TRBJ2-7	TRBV18	NA	CASSPPGEGEQYF	TGTGCCAGCTCACCACCCGGAGAAGGCGAGCAGTACTTC
NA	TRBJ1-1	TRBV5-1	TRBD1	CASSLAGQGANTEAFF	TGCGCCAGCAGCTTGGCGGGACAGGGGGCAAACACTGAAGCTTTCTTT
once	TRBJ2-1	TRBV2	TRBD2	CASSGTSGRASSEQFF	TGTGCCAGCAGTGGTACTAGCGGGAGGGCCTCGAGTGAGCAGTTCTTC
NA	TRBJ1-5	TRBV18	NA	CASSPPGSRWQPQHF	TGTGCCAGCTCACCGCCAGGGTCGAGGTGGCAGCCCCAGCATTTT
NA	TRBJ1-5	TRBV7-2	NA	CASSSDSGGGQPQHF	TGTGCCAGCAGCTCCGACTCGGGGGGGGGACAGCCCCAGCATTTT
NA	TRBJ2-7	TRBV6-5	NA	CASSLIRAPYEQYF	TGTGCCAGCAGTTTAATCCGTGCCCCCTACGAGCAGTACTTC
few	TRBJ2-2	TRBV4-2	NA	CASSQAAGITEVGELFF	TGTGCCAGCAGCCAAGCAGCTGGCATTACTGAGGTTGGGGAGCTGTTTTTT
NA	TRBJ2-6	TRBV5-1	TRBD1	CASGQGSTGANVLTF	TGCGCCAGCGGACAGGGGTCCACTGGGGCCAACGTCCTGACTTTC
once	TRBJ1-1	TRBV6-5	NA	CASIEGVVNTEAFF	TGTGCCAGCATAGAGGGGGTGGTGAACACTGAAGCTTTCTTT
NA	TRBJ2-1	TRBV5-8	NA	CASSMVGLSNNEQFF	TGTGCCAGCAGCATGGTCGGACTGTCTAACAATGAGCAGTTCTTC
NA	TRBJ2-2	TRBV5-1	NA	CASSLGKVNTGELFF	TGCGCCAGCAGCTTGGGAAAGGTTAACACCGGGGAGCTGTTTTTT
NA	TRBJ2-7	TRBV18	NA	CASSPPSGYYEQYF	TGTGCCAGCTCACCACCGAGCGGTTACTACGAGCAGTACTTC
once	TRBJ2-2	TRBV7-6	TRBD2	CASSLAVSGRAIAGELFF	TGTGCCAGCAGCTTAGCGGTTAGCGGGAGGGCCATCGCCGGGGAGCTGTTTTTT
NA	TRBJ2-1	TRBV4-3	NA	CASSQVLAGDEQFF	TGCGCCAGCAGCCAAGTACTAGCAGGGGATGAGCAGTTCTTC
NA	TRBJ2-1	TRBV19	NA	CASSINPHGASYNEQFF	TGTGCCAGTAGTATAAATCCCCACGGGGCCTCTTACAATGAGCAGTTCTTC
NA	TRBJ1-5	TRBV18	NA	CASSPLGNSNQPQHF	TGTGCCAGCTCACCACTAGGGAATAGCAATCAGCCCCAGCATTTT
NA	TRBJ2-7	TRBV5-6	NA	CASSLLGGGHSEQYF	TGTGCCAGCAGCTTGCTAGGTGGGGGACACTCCGAGCAGTACTTC
NA	TRBJ1-1	TRBV2	TRBD1	CASSWTGPTEAFF	TGTGCCAGCAGTTGGACAGGGCCTACTGAAGCTTTCTTT
NA	TRBJ2-5	TRBV7-2	NA	CASSPGPRRETQYF	TGTGCCAGCAGCCCCGGGCCGAGAAGGGAGACCCAGTACTTC
NA	TRBJ2-3	TRBV5-1	NA	CASSVRDWTDTQYF	TGCGCCAGCAGCGTTCGGGACTGGACAGATACGCAGTATTTT
NA	TRBJ2-7	TRBV6-6	NA	CASMAQLGLDYEQYF	TGTGCCAGCATGGCCCAGCTAGGGTTAGATTACGAGCAGTACTTC
once	TRBJ2-1	TRBV5-1	NA	CASSSDTREYNEQFF	TGCGCCAGCAGCTCGGACACTAGGGAATACAATGAGCAGTTCTTC
NA	TRBJ1-5	TRBV6-6	TRBD1	CASSYSGQVNQPQHF	TGTGCCAGCAGTTACTCGGGACAGGTCAATCAGCCCCAGCATTTT
NA	TRBJ1-2	TRBV29-1	NA	CSVEGAGRNYGYTF	TGCAGCGTTGAGGGTGCAGGTCGAAACTATGGCTACACCTTC
once	TRBJ1-1	TRBV7-3	NA	CASSLTGSTEAFF	TGTGCCAGCAGCTTAACGGGGAGCACTGAAGCTTTCTTT
NA	TRBJ2-7	TRBV28	NA	CASSAGSYEQYF	TGTGCCAGCAGTGCGGGGTCCTACGAGCAGTACTTC
NA	TRBJ1-1	TRBV7-3	TRBD1	CASNDRDTEAFF	TGTGCCAGCAATGACAGGGACACTGAAGCTTTCTTT
NA	TRBJ2-1	TRBV7-2	NA	CASSRAGTFPYNEQFF	TGTGCCAGCAGCCGGGCCGGGACTTTTCCTTACAATGAGCAGTTCTTC
NA	TRBJ2-4	TRBV9	TRBD2	CASSPGLAGGINIQYF	TGTGCCAGCAGTCCGGGACTAGCGGGAGGGATAAACATTCAGTACTTC
NA	TRBJ2-7	TRBV9	TRBD2	CASSSFPTSGDQYEQYF	TGTGCCAGCAGCAGCTTCCCGACTAGCGGAGACCAATACGAGCAGTACTTC
NA	TRBJ2-1	TRBV10-3	TRBD2	CAIKPSGMGNNEQFF	TGTGCCATCAAACCTAGCGGGATGGGGAACAATGAGCAGTTCTTC
NA	TRBJ1-1	TRBV19	NA	CASSIARGNTEAFF	TGTGCCAGTAGTATAGCTCGCGGGAACACTGAAGCTTTCTTT
NA	TRBJ1-4	TRBV6-5	NA	CASTGSTSTNEKLFF	TGTGCCAGCACCGGGTCGACTTCAACTAATGAAAAACTGTTTTTT
once	TRBJ2-5	TRBV4-1	NA	CASSQVVGTETQYF	TGCGCCAGCAGCCAAGTCGTGGGGACTGAGACCCAGTACTTC
NA	TRBJ2-4	TRBV28	NA	CASSPTGGIIAKNIQYF	TGTGCCAGCAGTCCGACAGGCGGGATAATAGCCAAAAACATTCAGTACTTC